This T cell receptor (beta chain) was documented in a study of T cells in Graves' hyperthyroidism and ophthalmopathy. The table lists this clonotype with many counts. The PBMCs had their origin in 8.5 to 10 ml of fresh peripheral blood. What was amplified from RNA transcripts were TCR beta CDR3 regions. First-round RT-PCR of the TCR CDR3 relied on the HTBI primer set. Each CDR3 protein gets one entry after TCRdb re-called the multiplex PCR reads with MiXCR. The sample lists about 360,000 distinct CDR3 sequences, around 14% occurring once. Germline V gene lookup returns CDR1 SGHAT and CDR2 FQNNGV. The CDR3 runs to 13 residues. V was trimmed by 7 bases and J by 7 bases, leaving 14 bases between them.

Sequencing was performed on blood. This receptor was identified in a young woman with Graves' hyperthyroidism. The V and J genes are TRBV11-2 and TRBJ2-1; weak D call: TRBD2 (5 bases). Here the CDR3 DNA reads TGTGCCAGCATCCTTCCGGGAACTAATGAGCAGTTCTTC. It is translated as CASILPGTNEQFF.